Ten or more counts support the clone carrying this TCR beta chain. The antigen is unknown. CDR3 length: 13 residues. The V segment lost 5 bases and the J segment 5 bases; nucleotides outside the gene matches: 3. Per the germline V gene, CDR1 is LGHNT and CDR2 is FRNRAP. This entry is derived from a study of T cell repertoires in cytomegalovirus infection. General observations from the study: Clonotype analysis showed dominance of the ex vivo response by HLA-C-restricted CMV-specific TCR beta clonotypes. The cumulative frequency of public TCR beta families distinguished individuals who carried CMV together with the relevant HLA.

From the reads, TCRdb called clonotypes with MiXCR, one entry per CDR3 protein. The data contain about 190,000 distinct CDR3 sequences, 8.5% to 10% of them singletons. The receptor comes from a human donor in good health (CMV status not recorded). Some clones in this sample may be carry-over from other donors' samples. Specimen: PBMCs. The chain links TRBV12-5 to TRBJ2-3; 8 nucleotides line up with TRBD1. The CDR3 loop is CASGLQGVDTQYF. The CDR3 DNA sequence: TGTGCTAGTGGTCTACAGGGGGTAGATACGCAGTATTTT. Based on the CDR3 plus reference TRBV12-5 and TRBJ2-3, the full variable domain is DARVTQTPRHKVTEMGQEVTMRCQPILGHNTVFWYRQTMMQGLELLAYFRNRAPLDDSGMPKDRFSAEMPDATLATLKIQPSEPRDSAVYFCASGLQGVDTQYFGPGTRLTVL.